The 22 T cell receptor beta chains presented below share a single source sample, sequenced in a study of T cell responses to AZD1222 COVID-19 vaccine (dated by TCRdb to the early 2020s). The library was generated by the immunoSEQ multiplex PCR assay. TCRdb obtained this table from immuneACCESS and retained in-frame rearrangements with V and J assigned. These tables miss some clones; where compared with another copy, unresolved V genes account for less than half of the shortfall, and the remainder is unexplained. The sample table holds roughly 190,000 clones, of which approximately 89% were seen once. The ten largest clones add up to around 3.5% of the sample. The sample's time point label, decoded: about 28 days (+/-7) after the second vaccine dose. The sequencing used peripheral blood, collected 28 days after the second AZD1222 dose. The receptors originated from an adult who received the AZD1222 COVID-19 vaccine.

The genes are TRBV10-3 and TRBJ2-1; D remains unclear. Per the germline V gene, CDR1 is ENHRY and CDR2 is SYGVKD. The V and J ends lost 4 bases and 0 bases respectively, with 16 bases between them. The CDR3 extends over 17 amino acids. CDR3 region: CAISGPMVGSSYNEQFF. CDR3 DNA: TGTGCCATCAGTGGCCCCATGGTAGGCAGCTCCTACAATGAGCAGTTCTTC.

The chain combines TRBV7-3 with TRBJ1-6, with TRBD1 matching 9 bases. The CDR3 length is 18 residues. The trim removed 0 bases at V and 0 bases at J, leaving 3 bases unmatched. Germline V gives CDR1 SGHTA, CDR2 FQGTGA. The CDR3 spells CASSLTGTGSSYNSPLHF. The DNA for the CDR3 is TGTGCCAGCAGCTTAACTGGGACAGGGAGCTCCTATAATTCACCCCTCCACTTT.

J is TRBJ2-2 and V is TRBV11-2; D call uncertain. CDR3 length equals 16 residues. Between the trimmed V and J ends, which lost 0 bases and 0 bases, there was a span of 8 bases. The germline V gene has CDR1 SGHAT and CDR2 FQNNGV. This chain's CDR3 is CASSLEVGSNTGELFF. The CDR3 DNA sequence: TGTGCCAGCAGCTTAGAGGTGGGATCGAACACCGGGGAGCTGTTTTTT.

This clone was recorded once. Distinct nucleotide sequences in the sample also encode this CDR3. The rearrangement joins TRBV7-2 to TRBJ2-3; TRBD2 agrees at 11 bases. V lost 4 bases to trimming and J lost 2 bases; unmatched junction nucleotides: 5. Germline-derived CDR1 and CDR2 are SGHTA and FQGNSA. The CDR3 is made up of 16 amino acids. The CDR3: CASSSGLAGFTDTQYF. The CDR3, as DNA: TGTGCCAGCAGCTCAGGACTAGCGGGTTTCACAGATACGCAGTATTTT. Full variable domain (remainder filled in from reference TRBV7-2 and TRBJ2-3): GAGVSQSPSNKVTEKGKDVELRCDPISGHTALYWYRQSLGQGLEFLIYFQGNSAPDKSGLPSDRFSAERTGGSVSTLTIQRTQQEDSAVYLCASSSGLAGFTDTQYFGPGTRLTVL.

The chain combines TRBV2 with TRBJ1-5; D uncertain. Trimming shortened V by 6 bases and J by 5 bases, and 23 bases separated the two germline ends. CDR3 length: 17 residues. Germline CDR1 and CDR2: SNHLY and FYNNEI. CDR3 region: CASSVPPRPGGDQPQHF. In DNA, the CDR3 is TGTGCCAGCAGCGTTCCCCCGAGGCCGGGCGGCGATCAGCCCCAGCATTTT.

A single count supports this clone. The chain joins TRBV14 to TRBJ2-2; D is uncertain. V was shortened by 0 bases and J by 5 bases, with 10 bases between the two germline ends. This CDR3 contains 15 residues. Germline values: CDR1 SGHDN, CDR2 FVKESK. CDR3 DNA: TGTGCCAGCAGCCAAGATGCAAGGAGAACCGGGGAGCTGTTTTTT. Translation gives CASSQDARRTGELFF.

The gene calls are TRBV3-1 (or the pseudogene TRBV3-2) and TRBJ1-6; no definite D call. The CDR3 consists of 14 residues. From germline, CDR1 is LGHDT and CDR2 YNNKEL (reference sequence). The germline V and J ends were trimmed by 0 bases and 12 bases, with 12 bases remaining between them. CDR3 residues: CASSQDWGGLPLHF. The CDR3 DNA follows: TGTGCCAGCAGCCAAGATTGGGGAGGACTACCCCTCCACTTT.

The chain is built from TRBV19 and TRBJ1-3; D gene unclear. The CDR3 contains 13 residues. The V gene's germline CDR1 is LNHDA and CDR2 SQIVND (reference sequence). V gave up 6 bases and J gave up 0 bases, with 6 bases separating them. This chain's CDR3 is CASRISSGNTIYF. The CDR3 nucleotides read TGTGCCAGTAGGATCAGCTCTGGAAACACCATATATTTT.

The chain combines TRBV9 with TRBJ2-5, with 10 bases identical to TRBD2. Germline V gene data show CDR1 as SGDLS and CDR2 as YYNGEE. The V segment lost 0 bases and the J segment 7 bases; nucleotides outside the gene matches: 6. The CDR3 is made up of 15 amino acids. The CDR3 spells CASSVVAGGGGTQYF. As DNA, the CDR3 is TGTGCCAGCAGCGTAGTAGCGGGAGGAGGGGGGACCCAGTACTTC.

The chain recombines TRBV5-6 with TRBJ1-2, with a tentative D call TRBD1 (6 bases). V was clipped by 2 bases and J by 4 bases, with 21 bases between them. In germline, CDR1 is SGHDT, CDR2 YYEEEE. CDR3 length: 17 residues. The CDR3 sequence is CASSLLRGQFLAYGYTF. The CDR3 DNA reads as TGTGCCAGCAGCTTACTCCGCGGACAGTTTCTCGCCTATGGCTACACCTTC.

V usage is TRBV27 and J usage is TRBJ2-1; 14 bases fit TRBD2. Germline V gene data show CDR1 as MNHEY and CDR2 as SMNVEV (reference sequence). The CDR3 is made up of 18 amino acids. V shed 4 bases and J 8 bases; nucleotides not matched to a gene: 13. The CDR3 coding sequence is TGTGCCAGCAGTTCGGGGACTAGCGGGAGAAGGGGGGGCGATGAGCAGTTCTTC. This translates into CASSSGTSGRRGGDEQFF.

The chain carries TRBV5-1 and TRBJ2-7; possible D gene TRBD2, 6 bases. Germline V gives CDR1 SGHRS, CDR2 YFSETQ. V was cut by 5 bases and J by 0 bases, with 9 bases left in between. The CDR3 sequence is 13 residues long. In DNA, the CDR3 is TGCGCCAGCAGGGCGGGGAGCTCCTACGAGCAGTACTTC. Translating gives CASRAGSSYEQYF.

CDR3 nucleotides: TGTGCCAGCAGGAGCGGGGAGACCCAGTACTTC. The encoded protein is CASRSGETQYF. The gene calls are TRBV3-1 (or the pseudogene TRBV3-2) and TRBJ2-5; tentatively, D is TRBD2 (6 bases). CDR3 length equals 11 residues. The germline V gene has CDR1 LGHDT and CDR2 YNNKEL (reference sequence). V gave up 6 bases and J gave up 5 bases, with 7 bases separating them.

This clone was seen only a few times. CDR3 in amino acids: CASSYSNLYGYTF. Here the CDR3 DNA reads TGTGCCAGCAGTTACTCGAACCTCTATGGCTACACCTTC. The chain couples TRBV6-2 or TRBV6-3 to TRBJ1-2; D unresolved. The CDR3 runs 13 residues. V dropped 0 bases and J dropped 4 bases, with 6 bases sitting between them. From germline, CDR1 is MNHEY and CDR2 SVGEGT.

The chain combines TRBV27 with TRBJ1-2; 8 positions agree with TRBD1. V shed 4 bases and J 7 bases; nucleotides not matched to a gene: 8. The CDR3 contains 14 residues. Germline-derived CDR1 and CDR2 are MNHEY and SMNVEV (reference sequence). The CDR3 is CASSWADRGSGYTF. CDR3 bases: TGTGCCAGCAGTTGGGCCGACAGGGGATCTGGCTACACCTTC.

The CDR3 is CASSPDRSYGYTF. The CDR3 DNA sequence: TGTGCCAGCAGCCCCGACAGGAGCTATGGCTACACCTTC. The chain couples TRBV12-3 or TRBV12-4 to TRBJ1-2, with a tentative D call TRBD1 (6 bases). The CDR3 sequence is 13 residues long. V lost 6 bases and J lost 4, with 12 bases in between.

The chain employs TRBV6-5 and TRBJ1-1; possibly TRBD1 for D (5 bases). The CDR3 runs 13 residues. The V and J ends lost 0 bases and 5 bases respectively, with 7 bases between them. From germline, CDR1 is MNHEY and CDR2 SVGAGI. In DNA form, the CDR3 reads TGTGCCAGCAGTTACTCCTGGGGGACTGAAGCTTTCTTT. Translated: CASSYSWGTEAFF.

This clone was observed a handful of times. The chain employs TRBV5-1 and TRBJ2-6, with D perhaps matching TRBD1 (6 bases). The CDR3 runs 17 residues. Deletions cut 3 bases from V and 0 bases from J, with 13 bases between. Germline V gives CDR1 SGHRS, CDR2 YFSETQ. This chain's CDR3 is CASSSSSQGSGANVLTF. In nucleotides, the CDR3 is TGCGCCAGCAGCTCATCCTCACAGGGCTCTGGGGCCAACGTCCTGACTTTC.

This clone was detected once. The chain carries TRBV7-9 and TRBJ2-3; D ambiguous. Germline V CDR1 and CDR2: SEHNR, FQNEAQ (reference sequence). The V and J ends lost 5 bases and 6 bases respectively, with 15 bases between them. CDR3 length equals 14 residues. CDR3 coding DNA: TGTGCCAGCAGCACCAGATTGGGTTCTGATACGCAGTATTTT. Translation gives CASSTRLGSDTQYF.

On this clone: The same CDR3 also results from other DNA sequences found in this sample. This chain links TRBV7-3 with TRBJ1-1; D is unresolved. This CDR3 is built from 13 residues. Germline-derived CDR1 and CDR2 are SGHTA and FQGTGA. V was cut by 0 bases and J by 1 base, with 3 bases left in between. The CDR3 DNA follows: TGTGCCAGCAGCTTAACGGGGAACACTGAAGCTTTCTTT. Residues: CASSLTGNTEAFF.

This rearrangement joins TRBV18 to TRBJ2-7, with D perhaps matching TRBD1 (6 bases). Germline lookup yields CDR1 KGHSH and CDR2 LQKENI. V lost 4 bases, J lost 0 bases, and 16 bases lay in between. CDR3 size: 16 residues. The CDR3 is CASSRGGQSGSYEQYF. The CDR3 DNA is TGTGCCAGCTCACGGGGTGGACAGTCAGGCTCCTACGAGCAGTACTTC.

This sequence joins TRBV30 and TRBJ2-5; 10 bases line up with TRBD2. The CDR3 length is 13 residues. Germline assignment: CDR1 GTSNPN and CDR2 SVGIG (reference sequence). Trimming cost V 8 bases and J 5 bases; bases outside gene matches: 8. The CDR3 loop is CAHRGLARETQYF. The CDR3, as DNA: TGTGCCCACAGGGGACTAGCGCGGGAGACCCAGTACTTC.